The 3 T cell receptor beta chains below were found in one sample sequenced in a study of blood T cell repertoires in COVID-19. This table comes from immunoSEQ multiplex PCR, and its TCRdb copy is limited to in-frame clones, with some not included. Among about 160,000 clones listed, 60% to 80% were seen once. The sequencing sample was made of peripheral blood. Source of these receptors: a man between 65 and 80 years old with acute or convalescent COVID-19.

In this sample, this clone turned up a few times. CDR3 DNA sequence: TGTGCCAGCAGCGGACGACTAGCGAAGTACCAAGAGACCCAGTACTTC. This translates into CASSGRLAKYQETQYF. The chain employs TRBV7-2 and TRBJ2-5; TRBD2 matches 8 bases. Germline V gives CDR1 SGHTA, CDR2 FQGNSA. The CDR3 length is 16 residues. Germline trimming cut 5 bases from V and 0 bases from J; bases unmatched to any gene: 8.

V is TRBV14 and J is TRBJ1-2, with a tentative D call TRBD1 (5 bases). V lost 2 bases and J 4 bases, leaving 11 bases between the germline ends. The CDR3 runs to 14 residues. Germline CDR1 and CDR2: SGHDN and FVKESK. The DNA of the CDR3 is TGTGCCAGCAGCCAATACCAGGGTTCCTATGGCTACACCTTC. It is translated as CASSQYQGSYGYTF.

About this clone: This CDR3 is also generated by other DNA sequences in the sample. The genes are TRBV10-1 and TRBJ2-7, with a weak D call TRBD1 (5 bases). CDR3 size: 11 residues. Germline loops: CDR1 WNHNN, CDR2 SYGVQD (reference sequence). V was clipped by 5 bases and J by 4 bases, with 6 bases between them. CDR3 DNA: TGCGCCAGCAGTTCAGGGTACGAGCAGTACTTC. This encodes CASSSGYEQYF.